The clone carrying this T cell receptor (beta chain) showed up just a few times. Antigen: not known. This record comes from a study of T cells in Graves' hyperthyroidism and ophthalmopathy. Notes on the study in general: A model using 13 V-J features told ophthalmopathy apart from stable hyperthyroidism. Onset of ophthalmopathy came a median roughly 6.9 months after the model predicted it.

The junction had 15 bases not matched to a gene; V was cut back by 3 bases and J by 4 bases. Per germline, CDR1 SGHRS and CDR2 YFSETQ. CDR3 length equals 19 residues. Patients showing uncontrolled infection, other autoimmune disease, pregnancy or lactation were ineligible. Thyroid ultrasound, orbital computed tomography, clinical symptoms, and serum thyroxine and TRAb underpinned diagnoses. Authors of the study amplified TCR beta CDR3 regions from RNA transcripts. The HTBI primer set was used in a first-round RT-PCR of the TCR CDR3. Each CDR3 protein is one row after TCRdb ran MiXCR on the multiplex PCR reads. The data contain hundreds of thousands of distinct CDR3 sequences, less than 20% of them singletons.

This clonotype originated in a woman in her late teens or twenties with Graves' hyperthyroidism. This chain links TRBV5-1 with TRBJ1-6; 8 positions match TRBD1. Sequencing used blood. The CDR3: CASSSPGQEPSPYNSPLHF. The CDR3 region has the DNA TGCGCCAGCAGCTCCCCGGGACAGGAACCTTCTCCGTATAATTCACCCCTCCACTTT.